Listed here are 26 T cell receptor beta chains from one sample, sequenced in a study of shared clonotypes between healthy human individuals (dated by TCRdb to 2020 to 2021). The receptor library was made with the immunoSEQ multiplex PCR assay. The immuneACCESS repertoire file appears here via TCRdb, limited to in-frame rearrangements. These files lack a portion of the clones; in checked studies, under half of the deficit traces to unresolved V genes, and the cause of the others is not known. This sample has about 2.1 million clones in its table, and roughly 91% of those were observed once. 1.5% to 2% of the sample belongs to the ten largest clones. CD8 naive samples consisted of CD45RO-negative cells that were positively selected for CCR7, yielding a CD45RA+CCR7+ population without TemRA cells. The sequenced sample consisted of naive CD8+ T cells from PBMCs. The cell subset or site label here, explained by the study, means: CD45RA+CCR7+. These receptors originate from a young man in good health. Some clones in this sample may be carry-over from other donors' samples.

This clone is a singleton in its sample. J is TRBJ1-1 and V is TRBV4-3; tentatively, D is TRBD1 (6 bases). With 5 bases removed from V and 0 bases from J, the gap between germline ends came to 13 bases. The germline V gene encodes CDR1 LGHNA and CDR2 YSLEER. The CDR3 has 15 residues. The CDR3 spells CASSTGRMVNTEAFF. Written as DNA, the CDR3 is TGCGCCAGCAGCACAGGGAGGATGGTGAACACTGAAGCTTTCTTT.

J is TRBJ2-7 and V is TRBV19; possibly TRBD1 for D (7 bases). Germline loops: CDR1 LNHDA, CDR2 SQIVND (reference sequence). V lost 3 bases, J lost 3 bases, and 15 bases lay in between. CDR3 size: 15 residues. The DNA of the CDR3 is TGTGCCAGTAGTATGCCTCCCAGGGGGGTCTACGAGCAGTACTTC. Its translation is CASSMPPRGVYEQYF.

The chain is built from TRBV7-9 and TRBJ1-1, with a possible D match to TRBD1 (5 bases). Germline V CDR1 and CDR2: SEHNR, FQNEAQ (reference sequence). This CDR3 is built from 15 residues. Trimming cost V 5 bases and J 4 bases, with 17 bases left between them. The CDR3 nucleotides read TGTGCCAGCAGCCCGACTGGTGGGGGAATCACTGAAGCTTTCTTT. Translated: CASSPTGGGITEAFF.

The V gene is TRBV7-3, the J gene TRBJ2-1; D is tentatively TRBD1 or TRBD2 (5 bases each). From germline, CDR1 is SGHTA and CDR2 FQGTGA. Trimming pared 5 bases from V and 0 bases from J, leaving 11 bases between. CDR3 length equals 15 residues. The CDR3 nucleotides read TGTGCCAGCAGCCCCACGAGGGGCTCCTACAATGAGCAGTTCTTC. Translation: CASSPTRGSYNEQFF.

The rearrangement uses TRBV29-1 and TRBJ2-7; D call uncertain. The CDR3 has 10 residues. Germline lookup yields CDR1 SQVTM and CDR2 ANQGSEA. The V gene lost 7 bases and the J gene lost 3 bases, with 7 bases spanning the gap. DNA of the CDR3: TGCAGCGCGTGGGGCTACGAGCAGTACTTC. It specifies CSAWGYEQYF.

The V gene is TRBV10-3, the J gene TRBJ2-3; 8 bases are a match to TRBD2. V lost 0 bases and J lost 6; bases outside the gene matches: 5. The CDR3 sequence is 15 residues long. The germline V gene encodes CDR1 ENHRY and CDR2 SYGVKD. As DNA, the CDR3 is TGTGCCATCAGTGAGTCTGAGCGGGAGTGGGATACGCAGTATTTT. As protein: CAISESEREWDTQYF.

J is TRBJ2-2 and V is TRBV6-6, with D perhaps TRBD1 or TRBD2 (5 bases each). Germline CDR1 is MNHNY and CDR2 is SVGAGI (reference sequence). V was shortened by 0 bases and J by 6 bases, with 11 bases between the two germline ends. There are 15 residues in the CDR3. The CDR3 is CASSYSRGPPGELFF. As DNA, the CDR3 is TGTGCCAGCAGTTACTCACGGGGACCACCCGGGGAGCTGTTTTTT.

J is TRBJ2-7 and V is TRBV7-8; no clear D. From germline, CDR1 is SGHVS and CDR2 FQNEAQ. CDR3 length: 16 residues. V shed 7 bases and J shed 7 bases, with 26 bases lying between them. In DNA, the CDR3 is TGTGCCAGCACCACCCACGCGGTGGCAGCGTCGCGAGAGCAGTACTTC. Translation gives CASTTHAVAASREQYF.

The chain carries TRBV28 and TRBJ2-1; D is ambiguous. The germline CDR1 and CDR2 sequences are MDHEN and SYDVKM. CDR3 length: 12 residues. The V end lost 3 bases, the J end lost 8 bases, and 8 bases lay between the germline ends. The CDR3 DNA reads as TGTGCCAGCAGTTTGCCCGTGGATGAGCAGTTCTTC. Protein sequence: CASSLPVDEQFF.

The chain has TRBV2 and TRBJ1-3; no definite D call. The V and J ends lost 8 bases and 7 bases respectively, with 12 bases between them. The CDR3 covers 12 residues. Looked up from germline, CDR1 is SNHLY and CDR2 is FYNNEI. CDR3 in amino acids: CASRPARNTIYF. Here the CDR3 DNA reads TGTGCCAGCCGGCCGGCTCGGAACACCATATATTTT.

The chain uses TRBV28 and TRBJ2-7; D is perhaps TRBD1 or TRBD2 (5 bases each). The germline V and J ends were trimmed by 5 bases and 4 bases, with 18 bases remaining between them. In germline, CDR1 is MDHEN, CDR2 SYDVKM. The CDR3 runs to 15 residues. Here the CDR3 DNA reads TGTGCCAGCAGTCTTTCCGGGACGGCCTTATACGAGCAGTACTTC. It encodes CASSLSGTALYEQYF.

J is TRBJ1-2 and V is TRBV27; D is perhaps TRBD1 (6 bases). Germline-derived CDR1 and CDR2 are MNHEY and SMNVEV (reference sequence). With 4 bases removed from V and 8 bases from J, the gap between germline ends came to 20 bases. The CDR3 extends over 15 amino acids. CDR3: CASSSYLTGPEGYTF. In DNA, the CDR3 is TGTGCCAGCAGTTCGTATCTTACAGGGCCGGAAGGCTACACCTTC.

The count of this clone is one. The rearrangement uses TRBV7-3 and TRBJ2-3, with a tentative D call TRBD2 (6 bases). The V end lost 4 bases, the J end lost 9 bases, and 23 bases lay between the germline ends. The CDR3 is 16 amino acids. Looked up from germline, CDR1 is SGHTA and CDR2 is FQGTGA. CDR3 DNA: TGTGCCAGCAGCTCAAAACGGGACTCCGAACGGGACACGCAGTATTTT. It is translated as CASSSKRDSERDTQYF.

The chain is built from TRBV9 and TRBJ1-3; D might be TRBD1 (5 bases). Germline loops: CDR1 SGDLS, CDR2 YYNGEE. This CDR3 is built from 16 residues. Trimming stripped 4 bases from V and 6 bases from J, with 20 bases between. As DNA, the CDR3 is TGTGCCAGCAGCTCCCGGACAACTCAAGTCGAAAACACCATATATTTT. Its protein product is CASSSRTTQVENTIYF. The variable domain in full, completed from reference TRBV9 and TRBJ1-3, reads DSGVTQTPKHLITATGQRVTLRCSPRSGDLSVYWYQQSLDQGLQFLIQYYNGEERAKGNILERFSAQQFPDLHSELNLSSLELGDSALYFCASSSRTTQVENTIYFGEGSWLTVV.

The chain uses TRBV6-5 and TRBJ2-2, with D perhaps TRBD1 or TRBD2 (5 bases each). In germline, CDR1 is MNHEY, CDR2 SVGAGI. Trimming shortened V by 7 bases and J by 4 bases, and 13 bases separated the two germline ends. This CDR3 is 14 amino acids long. Here the CDR3 reads CASNDNGATGELFF. The CDR3 nucleotides read TGTGCCAGCAACGACAACGGGGCCACCGGGGAGCTGTTTTTT.

The chain carries TRBV5-1 and TRBJ2-1; TRBD2 aligns across 9 bases. After removal of 6 bases from V and 1 base from J, the junction contained 14 bases not matched to a gene. Germline V CDR1 and CDR2: SGHRS, YFSETQ. The CDR3 sequence is 18 residues long. The CDR3 is CASIPGVLAGLSYNEQFF. CDR3 DNA: TGCGCCAGCATCCCGGGAGTGCTAGCGGGGTTATCCTACAATGAGCAGTTCTTC.

V usage is TRBV18 and J usage is TRBJ2-1; tentatively, D is TRBD1 or TRBD2 (5 bases each). Trimming took off 3 bases at V and 6 bases at J, with 18 bases between the two ends. Germline V CDR1 and CDR2: KGHSH, LQKENI. CDR3 length: 16 amino acids. The CDR3 protein is CASSPSRDLTSNEQFF. CDR3 bases: TGTGCCAGCTCACCGTCCCGGGACCTAACGAGCAATGAGCAGTTCTTC.

This chain links TRBV4-3 with TRBJ2-3, with 8 bases aligning to TRBD1. The V and J ends lost 5 bases and 6 bases, in that order; junction bases with no gene match: 10. The germline CDR1 and CDR2 sequences are LGHNA and YSLEER. The CDR3 length is 15 residues. Here the CDR3 reads CASSTRGRGLDTQYF. The CDR3 bases are TGCGCCAGCAGCACTAGGGGCAGGGGGCTGGATACGCAGTATTTT.

The chain couples TRBV11-2 to TRBJ1-3; a weak D match, TRBD1 (5 bases). Deletions cut 4 bases from V and 0 bases from J, with 10 bases between. The CDR3 spans 15 residues. Germline V CDR1 and CDR2: SGHAT, FQNNGV. The CDR3 DNA reads as TGTGCCAGCAGCTCAAGGGGCGTCTCTGGAAACACCATATATTTT. Its protein is CASSSRGVSGNTIYF.

The genes are TRBV19 and TRBJ1-4, with 8 bases identical to TRBD1. The CDR3 has 15 amino acids. V lost 5 bases to trimming and J lost 4 bases; unmatched junction nucleotides: 6. From germline, CDR1 is LNHDA and CDR2 SQIVND (reference sequence). The CDR3 DNA sequence: TGTGCCAGTAGTTCCCGGGACAGGAATAATGAAAAACTGTTTTTT. This codes for CASSSRDRNNEKLFF.

This clone appeared a single time. This chain connects TRBV9 to TRBJ2-1; D gene uncertain. V was clipped by 0 bases and J by 7 bases, with 14 bases between them. This CDR3 region has 15 residues. Germline values: CDR1 SGDLS, CDR2 YYNGEE. The CDR3 region has the DNA TGTGCCAGCAGCGTAGGGGTTACCCTGGGGAATGAGCAGTTCTTC. This translates into CASSVGVTLGNEQFF.

The rearrangement joins TRBV2 to TRBJ2-5; 8 bases line up with TRBD2. Trimming cost V 7 bases and J 4 bases; bases outside gene matches: 11. Germline CDR1 and CDR2: SNHLY and FYNNEI. The CDR3 contains 15 residues. The CDR3 coding sequence is TGTGCCAGCACAGTAATAGCGGGATCCCCAGAGACCCAGTACTTC. Amino acid sequence: CASTVIAGSPETQYF.

The chain joins TRBV25-1 to TRBJ2-3; 7 bases match TRBD1. J was trimmed by 1 base and V by 2 bases; bases with no gene match: 6. The CDR3 is 16 amino acids. The germline V gene encodes CDR1 MGHDK and CDR2 SYGVNS. CDR3 amino acids: CASSETPGQGTDTQYF. The DNA for the CDR3 is TGTGCCAGCAGTGAAACCCCAGGACAGGGCACAGATACGCAGTATTTT.

This clone was counted between two and nine times. The chain employs TRBV19 and TRBJ1-5; D is undetermined. The germline V gene encodes CDR1 LNHDA and CDR2 SQIVND (reference sequence). The CDR3 is 14 amino acids. Trimming took 5 bases from V and 10 from J, leaving 18 bases between them. CDR3 protein: CASSFGVSLQPQHF. DNA of the CDR3: TGTGCCAGTAGTTTCGGGGTATCCTTACAACCCCAGCATTTT.

The chain couples TRBV7-6 to TRBJ2-7, with TRBD2 as a possible D gene (5 bases). The germline CDR1 and CDR2 sequences are SGHVS and FNYEAQ. The CDR3 sequence is 13 residues long. V was cut by 5 bases and J by 3 bases, with 11 bases left in between. CDR3 sequence: CASSASTNYEQYF. CDR3 sequence (DNA): TGTGCCAGCAGCGCGTCGACTAACTACGAGCAGTACTTC.

The chain uses TRBV25-1 and TRBJ2-2; no firm D call. The ends were cut back, 3 bases at V and 1 base at J, with 6 bases in the middle. The CDR3 sequence is 14 residues long. Germline V gene data show CDR1 as MGHDK and CDR2 as SYGVNS. CDR3 DNA sequence: TGTGCCAGCAGTGACGTCTGGAACACCGGGGAGCTGTTTTTT. Its protein product is CASSDVWNTGELFF.